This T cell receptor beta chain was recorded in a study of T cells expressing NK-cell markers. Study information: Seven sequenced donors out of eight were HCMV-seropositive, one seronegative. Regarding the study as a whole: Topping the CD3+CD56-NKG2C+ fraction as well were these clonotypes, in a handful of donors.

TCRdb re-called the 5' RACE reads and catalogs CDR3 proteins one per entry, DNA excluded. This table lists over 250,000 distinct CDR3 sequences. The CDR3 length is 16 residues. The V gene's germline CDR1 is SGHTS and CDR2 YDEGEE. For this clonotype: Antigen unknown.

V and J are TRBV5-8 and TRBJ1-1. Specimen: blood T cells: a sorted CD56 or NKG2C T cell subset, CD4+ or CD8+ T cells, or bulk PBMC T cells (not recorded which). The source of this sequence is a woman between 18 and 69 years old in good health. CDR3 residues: CASIPRSRPMNTEAFF.